A selection of T cell receptor beta chains follows, all from one sample in a study of blood T cells in healthy people across ages. Using its own MiXCR run on the 5' RACE reads, TCRdb lists one record per CDR3 protein. Of 800,000 to 1,300,000 distinct CDR3 sequences detected, roughly 24% appear once; the ten largest clones hold less than 0.75%. The data were also submitted as part of a second study, on T cells of mothers and their children.

The sample was blood. The source of these receptors is a girl aged 2 to 9 in good health. Each CDR3 is given with its conserved first and last residue. The D gene is left open where the match is weak. Part of the rows lack a size; the others show once, few, many or a class for expanded clones.

>TRBV10-3|TRBD2|few|TRBJ2-1
CAISDPSNSGLAPHNEQFF
TGTGCCATCAGTGACCCCTCCAACTCGGGACTAGCGCCTCACAATGAACAGTTCTTC
>TRBV18|TRBD2|.|TRBJ2-1
CASSLQRGGRGEQFF
TGTGCCAGCTCACTTCAGCGGGGGGGCCGGGGTGAGCAGTTCTTC
>TRBV10-3|TRBD2|many|TRBJ2-1
CAISESAQRGGLLNEQFF
TGTGCCATCAGTGAGTCGGCCCAGCGGGGGGGGCTTCTGAATGAGCAGTTCTTC
>TRBV7-9|TRBD2|.|TRBJ2-7
CASSLFGAGGHYEQYF
TGTGCCAGCAGCTTGTTCGGAGCGGGAGGGCACTACGAGCAGTACTTC
>TRBV2|TRBD1|few|TRBJ2-1
CASTGGPDRVENEQFF
TGTGCCAGCACTGGGGGGCCGGACAGGGTGGAGAATGAGCAGTTCTTC
>TRBV6-5|.|few|TRBJ2-3
CASNKGGDTQYF
TGTGCCAGCAATAAGGGGGGAGATACGCAGTATTTT
>TRBV28|.|.|TRBJ1-4
CASSRPASPSEKLFF
TGTGCCAGCAGCCGCCCAGCGTCGCCGAGTGAAAAACTGTTTTTT
>TRBV20-1|TRBD1|.|TRBJ2-1
CSAIRQGSYNEQFF
TGCAGTGCTATTAGACAGGGGAGCTACAATGAGCAGTTCTTC
>TRBV7-2|TRBD2|.|TRBJ2-7
CASTAGGPALAYEQYF
TGTGCCAGTACGGCGGGGGGGCCTGCTTTGGCGTACGAGCAGTACTTC
>TRBV29-1|TRBD1|few|TRBJ2-6
CSVGGQGSGANVLTF
TGCAGCGTTGGAGGACAGGGTTCTGGGGCCAACGTCCTGACTTTC
>TRBV20-1|TRBD1|.|TRBJ2-7
CSVADSQGGYYEQYF
TGCAGTGTCGCGGACTCCCAAGGGGGCTACTACGAGCAGTACTTC
>TRBV20-1|.|.|TRBJ2-1
CSAFGTTYNEQFF
TGCAGTGCTTTCGGGACAACCTACAATGAGCAGTTCTTC
>TRBV27|.|.|TRBJ2-3
CASGSGTDTADTQYF
TGTGCCAGCGGTTCTGGTACAGATACCGCAGATACGCAGTATTTT
>TRBV6-1|.|few|TRBJ1-1
CTSKLGVATEAFF
TGTACCAGCAAGCTAGGGGTGGCCACTGAAGCTTTCTTT
>TRBV28|.|.|TRBJ1-3
CASSRGSRSGNTIYF
TGTGCCAGCAGCCGGGGCAGTCGAAGCGGAAACACCATATATTTT
>TRBV20-1|TRBD1|many|TRBJ1-4
CSSGGPGDEKLFF
TGCAGTTCAGGGGGCCCCGGAGATGAAAAACTGTTTTTT
>TRBV25-1|.|.|TRBJ1-3
CASSGWVSGNTIYF
TGTGCCAGCAGTGGTTGGGTCTCTGGAAACACCATATATTTT
>TRBV2|.|.|TRBJ2-3
CASMEVEASTDTQYF
TGTGCCAGCATGGAGGTCGAGGCAAGCACAGATACGCAGTATTTT
>TRBV5-6|TRBD1|.|TRBJ1-2
CASRPTGDGYGYTF
TGTGCCAGCAGACCTACAGGGGACGGCTATGGCTACACCTTC
>TRBV6-1|TRBD2|.|TRBJ2-5
CASPKGLAVQETQYF
TGTGCCAGCCCCAAGGGACTAGCGGTCCAAGAGACCCAGTACTTC
>TRBV6-6|.|.|TRBJ2-4
CASSYSDSAQNIQYF
TGTGCCAGCAGTTACTCGGACTCAGCCCAAAACATTCAGTACTTC
>TRBV2|.|few|TRBJ2-1
CASSEGLTRSYNEQFF
TGTGCCAGCAGTGAAGGGCTTACGCGTAGCTACAATGAGCAGTTCTTC
>TRBV20-1|.|.|TRBJ2-7
CSARDPTVTYEQYF
TGCAGTGCTAGAGATCCAACAGTTACCTACGAGCAGTACTTC
>TRBV4-2|.|few|TRBJ1-6
CASSSQRGAGTYNSPLHF
TGTGCCAGCAGCTCCCAGAGAGGGGCGGGAACCTATAATTCACCCCTCCACTTT
>TRBV4-2|.|.|TRBJ2-5
CASSQEGHRGLQETQYF
TGTGCCAGCAGCCAAGAGGGTCACCGGGGGCTCCAAGAGACCCAGTACTTC
>TRBV29-1|.|.|TRBJ2-7
CSVQGGKNEQYF
TGCAGCGTGCAGGGGGGGAAGAACGAGCAGTACTTC
>TRBV9|.|.|TRBJ1-3
CASSEVGSSGNTIYF
TGTGCCAGCAGCGAGGTGGGCAGCTCTGGAAACACCATATATTTT